This record concerns one T cell receptor (beta chain) sequence. Its antigen is as yet unknown. This sample stems from a study of T cell responses to AZD1222 COVID-19 vaccine. Study-level points and caveats: The study identified only a handful of AZD1222 recipients as seropositive at baseline. Donors were chiefly white British, with a greater number of females, and clonal diversity was perhaps underestimated.

The CDR3 loop spans 17 amino acids. Trimming cost V 4 bases and J 3 bases, with 19 bases left between them. The V gene's germline CDR1 is SGHNT and CDR2 YYREEE (reference sequence). TCRdb's copy holds only in-frame clones and misses some; the assay was immunoSEQ multiplex PCR. The table includes 150,000 to 200,000 clones, roughly 94% detected once. The chain carries TRBV5-4 and TRBJ2-2; possibly TRBD2 for D (7 bases). The sequencing here drew on peripheral blood, taken 28 days after the second AZD1222 dose. The clonotype comes from an adult who received the AZD1222 COVID-19 vaccine. CDR3 bases: TGTGCCAGCAGCCGCCCCACCGGGGGGCGGGACACCGGGGAGCTGTTTTTT. It translates to CASSRPTGGRDTGELFF. The full variable domain, its missing parts supplied by reference TRBV5-4 and TRBJ2-2, is ETGVTQSPTHLIKTRGQQVTLRCSSQSGHNTVSWYQQALGQGPQFIFQYYREEENGRGNFPPRFSGLQFPNYSSELNVNALELDDSALYLCASSRPTGGRDTGELFFGEGSRLTVL.